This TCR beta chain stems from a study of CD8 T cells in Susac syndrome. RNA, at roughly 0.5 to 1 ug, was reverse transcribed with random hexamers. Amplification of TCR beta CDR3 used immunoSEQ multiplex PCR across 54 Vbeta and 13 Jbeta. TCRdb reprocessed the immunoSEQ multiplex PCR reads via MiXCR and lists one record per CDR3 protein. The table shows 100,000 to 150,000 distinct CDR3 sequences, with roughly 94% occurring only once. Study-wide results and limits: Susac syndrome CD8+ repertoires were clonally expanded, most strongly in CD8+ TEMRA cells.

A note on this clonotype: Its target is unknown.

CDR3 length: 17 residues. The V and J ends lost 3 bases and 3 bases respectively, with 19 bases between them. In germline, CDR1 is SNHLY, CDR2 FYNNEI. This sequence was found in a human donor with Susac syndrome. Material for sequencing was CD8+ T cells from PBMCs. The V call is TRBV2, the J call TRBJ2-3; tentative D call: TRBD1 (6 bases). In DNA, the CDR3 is TGTGCCAGCAGTGATGACGGGGCCTGGACAGCGACAGATACGCAGTATTTT. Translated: CASSDDGAWTATDTQYF.